A single sample is the source of the 10 T cell receptor beta chains below, sequenced in a study of patients and donors after allogeneic stem cell transplantation. TCRdb itself ran the RT-PCR reads through MiXCR, one entry per CDR3 protein. This table has 45,000 to 65,000 distinct CDR3 sequences, approximately 12% appearing once. The sequenced sample was blood, either unsorted or a sorted T cell fraction (not recorded which). The receptors come from a human donor who was either an allogeneic HSCT recipient or a stem cell or donor lymphocyte infusion donor (not recorded which). It is not recorded whose cells these are; they may come from a transplant donor.

This clonotype was recorded a few times. The V and J genes are TRBV20-1 and TRBJ2-7; 8 nucleotides match TRBD1. The germline V gene has CDR1 DFQATT and CDR2 SNEGSKA (reference sequence). J was trimmed by 4 bases and V by 3 bases; bases with no gene match: 11. The CDR3 has 15 amino acids. CDR3 DNA: TGCAGTGCTAGCGAAACAGGGGGTTTCCCTTACGAGCAGTACTTC. Protein: CSASETGGFPYEQYF.

The chain employs TRBV5-1 and TRBJ1-1; D remains ambiguous. This CDR3 region has 12 residues. Trimming stripped 0 bases from V and 4 bases from J, with 4 bases between. Germline CDR1 is SGHRS and CDR2 is YFSETQ. CDR3 in DNA: TGCGCCAGCAGCTTGGGAATCACTGAAGCTTTCTTT. Its protein product is CASSLGITEAFF.

In this sample, this clonotype turned up once. The chain couples TRBV19 to TRBJ1-5; D might be TRBD1 (6 bases). Trimming removed 3 bases from V and 5 bases from J, with 20 bases in between. This CDR3 has 17 residues. The germline CDR1 and CDR2 sequences are LNHDA and SQIVND (reference sequence). CDR3 in amino acids: CASSIETRGNVHQPQHF. The CDR3 DNA sequence: TGTGCCAGTAGTATCGAAACCAGGGGCAATGTCCATCAGCCCCAGCATTTT.

This clonotype was picked up a small number of times. The genes are TRBV18 and TRBJ2-3; 10 bases fit TRBD2. Losses at the gene ends were 5 bases for V and 2 bases for J; bases not matched to a gene: 4. Germline loops: CDR1 KGHSH, CDR2 LQKENI. The CDR3 loop spans 15 amino acids. The CDR3 loop reads CASSGLAVFTDTQYF. DNA for the CDR3: TGTGCCAGCTCAGGACTAGCGGTGTTCACAGATACGCAGTATTTT. Full variable domain (outside the CDR3, taken from reference TRBV18 and TRBJ2-3): NAGVMQNPRHLVRRRGQEARLRCSPMKGHSHVYWYRQLPEEGLKFMVYLQKENIIDESGMPKERFSAEFPKEGPSILRIQQVVRGDSAAYFCASSGLAVFTDTQYFGPGTRLTVL.

This clonotype was counted only a few times. The CDR3 DNA reads TGTGCCACCAGCAAACACAGGGACTCCTACGAGCAGTACTTC. Its protein product is CATSKHRDSYEQYF. The V gene is TRBV15, the J gene TRBJ2-7; TRBD1 might be the D (6 bases). Germline-derived CDR1 and CDR2 are LNHNV and YYDKDF (reference sequence). The CDR3 runs to 14 residues. The V end lost 4 bases, the J end lost 0 bases, and 10 bases lay between the germline ends.

V usage is TRBV4-1 and J usage is TRBJ2-3, with TRBD1 matching 11 bases. CDR1 and CDR2 from the germline V gene are MGHRA and YSYEKL. The CDR3 has 16 amino acids. V shed 6 bases, J shed 2 bases, and the junction held 7 bases outside the gene matches. The CDR3 DNA is TGCGCCAGCAGATACCGGGACAGGGGGTTCACAGATACGCAGTATTTT. It encodes CASRYRDRGFTDTQYF.

J is TRBJ2-5 and V is TRBV12-3 or TRBV12-4, with TRBD1 matching over 7 bases. Trimming removed 1 base from V and 2 bases from J; junction bases left unmatched: 4. The CDR3 runs 15 residues. In DNA form, the CDR3 reads TGTGCCAGCAGTTTAGAGGGACAGACTCAAGAGACCCAGTACTTC. Translating gives CASSLEGQTQETQYF.

This clonotype was counted only a few times. The V and J genes are TRBV29-1 and TRBJ1-1; D is possibly TRBD1 (5 bases). The germline V gene encodes CDR1 SQVTM and CDR2 ANQGSEA. The CDR3 is 15 residues long. Trimming took 4 bases from V and 3 from J, leaving 18 bases between them. CDR3 DNA sequence: TGCAGCGTTGTCATCGCACCCACAGGATACACTGAAGCTTTCTTT. Amino acids: CSVVIAPTGYTEAFF. The full variable domain, its missing parts supplied by reference TRBV29-1 and TRBJ1-1, is SAVISQKPSRDICQRGTSLTIQCQVDSQVTMMFWYRQQPGQSLTLIATANQGSEATYESGFVIDKFPISRPNLTFSTLTVSNMSPEDSSIYLCSVVIAPTGYTEAFFGQGTRLTVV.

This clonotype was counted only a few times. The chain has TRBV20-1 and TRBJ2-1; the D is unclear. CDR3 length equals 12 residues. Per germline, CDR1 DFQATT and CDR2 SNEGSKA (reference sequence). Here the CDR3 reads CSMDRSSNEQFF. In DNA, the CDR3 is TGCAGCATGGACCGATCATCCAATGAGCAGTTCTTC.

The CDR3 DNA reads TGTGCCAGCAGTGAAGGGGACGTCTATGGCTACGAGCAGTACTTC. Protein sequence: CASSEGDVYGYEQYF. The chain employs TRBV2 and TRBJ2-7, with D perhaps being TRBD1 or TRBD2 (5 bases each). Germline CDR1 is SNHLY and CDR2 is FYNNEI. Trimming pared 1 base from V and 3 bases from J, leaving 13 bases between. The CDR3 consists of 15 residues.